The 13 T cell receptor gamma chains below were found in one sample sequenced in a study of intestinal T cells in coeliac disease. The TRG library came from around 0.2 ug of biopsy DNA amplified with LymphoTrack primers. TCRdb reanalysed the multiplex PCR reads via CATT. Of over 850 gamma-chain clones listed, roughly 52% are singletons. For each case, the template was genomic DNA from ten roughly 4.6-µm formalin-fixed paraffin-embedded scrolls. The specimen sequenced was a duodenal biopsy. These receptors originate from a human donor with celiac disease.

This chain joins TRGV8 and TRGJ1 or TRGJ2. Germline lookup yields CDR1 VENAVY and CDR2 YDSYNSRV. With 0 bases clipped from V and 6 bases from J, the junction kept 8 bases outside the gene matches. The CDR3 length is 14 residues. This CDR3 is CATWDREKGYKKLF. The CDR3 DNA sequence: TGTGCCACCTGGGATAGGGAGAAGGGTTATAAGAAACTCTTT.

The chain is built from TRGV2 and TRGJ1 or TRGJ2. The CDR3 is made up of 14 amino acids. V was pared by 0 bases and J by 8 bases, with 10 bases of the junction left unmatched. Germline V lookup: CDR1 EGSNGY, CDR2 YDSYNSKV. The DNA of the CDR3 is TGTGCCACCTGGGACGGGCTAAGGGGGGATAAGAAACTCTTT. Its protein product is CATWDGLRGDKKLF.

By frequency in the sample, this clone is large (0.1 to 1%). The chain uses TRGV8 and TRGJP2. The V segment lost 0 bases and the J segment 8 bases; nucleotides outside the gene matches: 6. The CDR3 is made up of 14 amino acids. Germline assignment: CDR1 VENAVY and CDR2 YDSYNSRV. CDR3 in amino acids: CATWDRYRDWIKTF. The CDR3 DNA reads TGTGCCACCTGGGATAGGTACAGAGATTGGATCAAGACGTTT.

V and J are TRGV9 and TRGJ1 or TRGJ2. The V segment lost 3 bases and the J segment 2 bases; nucleotides outside the gene matches: 7. The CDR3 consists of 14 residues. Looked up from germline, CDR1 is GITISATS and CDR2 is ISYDGTV (reference sequence). CDR3: CALWELHDYYKKLF. DNA for the CDR3: TGTGCCTTGTGGGAGCTCCACGATTATTATAAGAAACTCTTT.

By sample share, this clone is large (0.1 to 1%). The chain recombines TRGV9 with TRGJ1 or TRGJ2. This CDR3 is built from 13 residues. In germline, CDR1 is GITISATS, CDR2 ISYDGTV (reference sequence). The J segment lost 3 bases and the V segment lost 4 bases, leaving 6 bases of the junction unmatched. As DNA, the CDR3 is TGTGCCTTGTGGGACCATCGTTATTATAAGAAACTCTTT. Translating it yields CALWDHRYYKKLF.

The chain couples TRGV2 to TRGJ1 or TRGJ2. The CDR3 extends over 15 amino acids. The J segment lost 5 bases and the V segment lost 0 bases, leaving 10 bases of the junction unmatched. CDR1 EGSNGY and CDR2 YDSYNSKV come from the germline V gene. CDR3 sequence reads: CATWDGRPRHYKKLF. As DNA, the CDR3 is TGTGCCACCTGGGACGGGCGACCGAGGCATTATAAGAAACTCTTT.

This clone was detected only a few times. A much larger clone differs by one base, so this may be a read error. The V call is TRGV9, the J call TRGJP1. The V gene's germline CDR1 is GITISATS and CDR2 ISYDGTV (reference sequence). The CDR3 covers 15 residues. The CDR3 DNA reads TGTGCCTTGTGGGAGGCCTATACCGCTGGTTGGTTCAAGATATTT. Translation gives CALWEAYTAGWFKIF.

This clone is deemed large. J is TRGJP1 and V is TRGV8. The CDR3 extends over 13 amino acids. Trimming removed 1 base from V and 4 bases from J; junction bases left unmatched: 0. The germline V gene encodes CDR1 VENAVY and CDR2 YDSYNSRV. In DNA, the CDR3 is TGTGCCACCTGGGATAGCACTGGTTGGTTCAAGATATTT. Its protein is CATWDSTGWFKIF.

This chain joins TRGV2 and TRGJP1. CDR1 is EGSNGY, CDR2 YDSYNSKV, per germline. The CDR3 spans 17 residues. The J segment lost 0 bases and the V segment lost 1 base, leaving 8 bases of the junction unmatched. CDR3 in DNA: TGTGCCACCTGGGACGGAGCGGGCTATACCACTGGTTGGTTCAAGATATTT. Translated, it gives CATWDGAGYTTGWFKIF.

Points on this clone: This may be a read error, as it is one base from a much larger clone. Other DNA variants within this sample encode the same CDR3. The rearrangement joins TRGV2 to TRGJP2. Germline loops: CDR1 EGSNGY, CDR2 YDSYNSKV. CDR3 length equals 12 residues. CDR3 region: CATPAGDWIKTF. The CDR3 DNA sequence: TGTGCCACCCCGGCAGGTGATTGGATCAAAACGTTT.

The rearrangement uses TRGV10 and TRGJ1 or TRGJ2. TRGV10 is labeled an ORF, and its function is uncertain. V was pared by 8 bases and J by 1 base, with 15 bases of the junction left unmatched. The CDR3 has 16 amino acids. CDR3 sequence (DNA): TGTGCTGCGTGGGAGTTACCCCACAGTAATTATTATAAGAAACTCTTT. Its translation is CAAWELPHSNYYKKLF.

V gene TRGV8 combines with J gene TRGJ1 or TRGJ2. V was pared by 10 bases and J by 4 bases, with 16 bases of the junction left unmatched. The CDR3 consists of 14 residues. Germline loops: CDR1 VENAVY, CDR2 YDSYNSRV. The CDR3 DNA is TGTGCCACTGGGATAGGCCAGGGGTATTATAAGAAACTCTTT. As protein: CATGIGQGYYKKLF.

The gene calls are TRGV3 and TRGJ1 or TRGJ2. The CDR3 sequence is 11 residues long. With 6 bases clipped from V and 12 bases from J, the junction kept 11 bases outside the gene matches. Germline assignment: CDR1 VTNTFY and CDR2 YDVSTARD (reference sequence). CDR3 protein: CATWTGRGKLF. The CDR3 nucleotides read TGTGCCACCTGGACAGGCCGGGGGAAACTCTTT.